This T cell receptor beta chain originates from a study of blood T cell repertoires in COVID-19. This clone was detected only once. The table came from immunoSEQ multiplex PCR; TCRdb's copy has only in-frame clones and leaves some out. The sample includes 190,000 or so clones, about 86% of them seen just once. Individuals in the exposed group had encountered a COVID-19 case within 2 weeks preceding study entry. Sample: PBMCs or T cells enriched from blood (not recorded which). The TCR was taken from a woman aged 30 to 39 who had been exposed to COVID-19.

CDR3: CASSSSVTGDHEQYF. The CDR3 DNA sequence: TGCGCCAGCAGCTCGTCCGTGACAGGGGACCACGAGCAGTACTTC. The chain uses TRBV5-1 and TRBJ2-7, with 8 bases fitting TRBD1. This CDR3 is 15 amino acids long. V gave up 3 bases and J gave up 5 bases; unmatched junction bases: 10. CDR1 is SGHRS, CDR2 YFSETQ, per germline.